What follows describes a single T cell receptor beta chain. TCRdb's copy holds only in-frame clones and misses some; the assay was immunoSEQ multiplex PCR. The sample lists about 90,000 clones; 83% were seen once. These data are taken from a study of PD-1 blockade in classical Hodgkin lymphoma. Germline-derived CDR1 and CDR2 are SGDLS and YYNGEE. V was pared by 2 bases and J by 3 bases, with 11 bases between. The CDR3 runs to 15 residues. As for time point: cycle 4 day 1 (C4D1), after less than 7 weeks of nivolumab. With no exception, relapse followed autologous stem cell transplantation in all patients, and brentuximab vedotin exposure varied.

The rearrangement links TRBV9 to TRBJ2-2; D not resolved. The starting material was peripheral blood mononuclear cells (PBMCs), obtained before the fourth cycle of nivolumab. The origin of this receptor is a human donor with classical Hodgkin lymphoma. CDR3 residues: CASSVGSVYTGELFF. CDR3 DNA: TGTGCCAGCAGCGTGGGGTCGGTTTACACCGGGGAGCTGTTTTTT.